A single sample is the source of the 23 T cell receptor beta chains below, sequenced in a study of cytomegalovirus exposure and HLA in healthy donors. Primers for the PCR totalled 60 Vbeta and 13 Jbeta. Libraries were prepared by immunoSEQ multiplex PCR; TCRdb keeps only in-frame clonotypes and omits some of them. The sample holds roughly 250,000 clones, about 75% seen once. Sequenced material: PBMCs. These receptor sequences come from a female donor in good health and CMV-seronegative.

The chain couples TRBV7-9 to TRBJ2-7, with TRBD1 matching 8 bases. J was trimmed by 1 base and V by 5 bases; bases with no gene match: 10. Per germline, CDR1 SEHNR and CDR2 FQNEAQ (reference sequence). The CDR3 length is 16 residues. The CDR3 loop reads CASSPGQGLPSYEQYF. The DNA of the CDR3 is TGTGCCAGCAGCCCAGGACAGGGCCTGCCGTCCTACGAGCAGTACTTC.

The genes are TRBV5-6 and TRBJ1-4, with TRBD1 matching 11 bases. The CDR3 sequence is 15 residues long. CDR1 is SGHDT, CDR2 YYEEEE, per germline. V shed 3 bases, J shed 8 bases, and the junction held 6 bases outside the gene matches. CDR3 sequence reads: CASSSGQGAKEKLFF. Here the CDR3 DNA reads TGTGCCAGCAGCTCCGGACAGGGGGCCAAAGAAAAACTGTTTTTT.

The gene calls are TRBV6-1 and TRBJ2-7, with 10 bases that match TRBD1. Germline CDR1 and CDR2: MNHNS and SASEGT. The CDR3 is 15 amino acids. The trim removed 4 bases at V and 5 bases at J, leaving 8 bases unmatched. The CDR3 sequence is CASSAFGTGVDEQYF. The CDR3 bases are TGTGCCAGCAGTGCCTTTGGGACAGGGGTCGACGAGCAGTACTTC.

The genes are TRBV2 and TRBJ2-5; 8 positions match TRBD2. Trimming removed 8 bases from V and 9 bases from J; junction bases left unmatched: 14. Germline V gives CDR1 SNHLY, CDR2 FYNNEI. The CDR3 sequence is 14 residues long. The CDR3 here is CASGGPGTRLAQYF. The CDR3 nucleotides read TGTGCCAGCGGGGGCCCCGGGACTAGACTTGCCCAGTACTTC.

The gene calls are TRBV5-4 and TRBJ2-5, with TRBD1 as a possible D gene (6 bases). V lost 6 bases and J 10 bases, leaving 13 bases between the germline ends. The CDR3 consists of 11 residues. Per the germline V gene, CDR1 is SGHNT and CDR2 is YYREEE (reference sequence). CDR3 loop: CASNVQGVQYF. In DNA, the CDR3 is TGTGCCAGCAACGTACAGGGTGTCCAGTACTTC.

The gene calls are TRBV7-2 and TRBJ2-1, with 7 positions matching TRBD2. The CDR3 totals 15 residues. Germline V CDR1 and CDR2: SGHTA, FQGNSA. Trimming at V came to 0 bases and at J to 1 base, leaving 0 bases not matched to a gene. CDR3 loop: CASSLAAGSYNEQFF. The CDR3 nucleotides are TGTGCCAGCAGCTTAGCAGCGGGGTCCTACAATGAGCAGTTCTTC. The variable domain in full, completed from reference TRBV7-2 and TRBJ2-1, reads GAGVSQSPSNKVTEKGKDVELRCDPISGHTALYWYRQSLGQGLEFLIYFQGNSAPDKSGLPSDRFSAERTGGSVSTLTIQRTQQEDSAVYLCASSLAAGSYNEQFFGPGTRLTVL.

This clone came up once. The chain combines TRBV18 with TRBJ2-5; TRBD2 might be the D (6 bases). Per germline, CDR1 KGHSH and CDR2 LQKENI. Trimming left V 1 base short and J 4 bases short, with 13 bases between. This CDR3 is 15 amino acids long. CDR3 protein: CASSPRSGDGETQYF. CDR3 DNA: TGTGCCAGCTCACCACGGTCGGGGGACGGAGAGACCCAGTACTTC.

The chain combines TRBV5-1 with TRBJ2-2; D is possibly TRBD2 (6 bases). Trimming stripped 3 bases from V and 4 bases from J, with 16 bases between. Germline CDR1 and CDR2: SGHRS and YFSETQ. The length of the CDR3 is 16 residues. The CDR3 protein is CASSSWGVGSTGELFF. The CDR3 nucleotides read TGCGCCAGCAGCTCCTGGGGGGTGGGCTCCACCGGGGAGCTGTTTTTT.

The count of this clone is one. The J gene is TRBJ2-7, the V gene TRBV27; D remains unclear. The ends were cut back, 11 bases at V and 1 base at J, with 12 bases in the middle. In germline, CDR1 is MNHEY, CDR2 SMNVEV (reference sequence). This CDR3 region has 12 residues. The CDR3 coding sequence is TGTGCCTCATTCGACTCGTCCTACGAGCAGTACTTC. This translates into CASFDSSYEQYF.

V usage is TRBV5-1 and J usage is TRBJ1-1; D is ambiguous. Trimming took off 6 bases at V and 5 bases at J, with 11 bases between the two ends. The CDR3 extends over 12 amino acids. Per the germline V gene, CDR1 is SGHRS and CDR2 is YFSETQ. The CDR3 protein is CASTGWETEAFF. In nucleotides, the CDR3 is TGCGCCAGCACGGGGTGGGAGACTGAAGCTTTCTTT.

The chain is built from TRBV6-5 and TRBJ2-7; 8 positions agree with TRBD2. The germline V gene has CDR1 MNHEY and CDR2 SVGAGI. The CDR3 is 15 amino acids. V lost 5 bases, J lost 2 bases, and 8 bases stayed unmatched. CDR3: CASSPGIAGPYEQYF. CDR3 bases: TGTGCCAGCAGTCCCGGGATAGCGGGACCCTACGAGCAGTACTTC.

The gene calls are TRBV2 and TRBJ1-2; 7 bases fit TRBD1. Germline values: CDR1 SNHLY, CDR2 FYNNEI. J lost 4 bases, V lost 6 bases, and 11 bases had no gene match. CDR3 length equals 15 residues. CDR3 residues: CASRPLTGAGYGYTF. The CDR3 region has the DNA TGTGCCAGCAGACCCTTAACAGGGGCGGGCTATGGCTACACCTTC.

The CDR3 spells CASSRTGGSEQFF. As DNA, the CDR3 is TGTGCCAGCAGCAGGACAGGGGGATCTGAGCAGTTCTTC. This sequence joins TRBV7-3 and TRBJ2-1; TRBD1 matches 10 bases. The ends lost 5 bases at V and 9 bases at J; junction bases unmatched: 4. CDR1 is SGHTA, CDR2 FQGTGA, per germline. This CDR3 contains 13 residues.

Turning to this clone: The CDR3 does not end in the conserved phenylalanine or tryptophan, so this is likely a read error. The limits of the CDR3 on the DNA are not certain, so only TCRdb's listed CDR3 is given. The CDR3 protein is CASSLGTGPNIQSY. The genes are TRBV13 and TRBJ2-4; TRBD1 is taken as the D call from the table, unchecked against the DNA. The germline V gene encodes CDR1 PRHDT and CDR2 FYEKMQ (reference sequence). The CDR3 comprises 14 residues, both ends counted.

The chain combines TRBV5-5 with TRBJ1-3; D remains unclear. The ends were cut back, 2 bases at V and 3 bases at J, with 3 bases in the middle. CDR3 size: 12 residues. The germline gives CDR1 SGHKS, CDR2 YYEKEE (reference sequence). The DNA for the CDR3 is TGTGCCAGCAGCTTCTTTGGAAACACCATATATTTT. Translating it yields CASSFFGNTIYF. The full variable domain, rest sourced from reference TRBV5-5 and TRBJ1-3, is DAGVTQSPTHLIKTRGQQVTLRCSPISGHKSVSWYQQVLGQGPQFIFQYYEKEERGRGNFPDRFSARQFPNYSSELNVNALLLGDSALYLCASSFFGNTIYFGEGSWLTVV.

In nucleotides, the CDR3 is TGCGCCAGCAGTTACGACAGGGAAACAGATACGCAGTATTTT. As protein: CASSYDRETDTQYF. The chain carries TRBV5-1 and TRBJ2-3, with TRBD1 matching over 7 bases. The CDR3 has 14 amino acids. Germline V gene lookup returns CDR1 SGHRS and CDR2 YFSETQ. V was pared by 5 bases and J by 3 bases, with 6 bases of the junction left unmatched.

The rearrangement uses TRBV27 and TRBJ1-1; 7 bases fit TRBD1. The CDR3 is 18 residues long. Germline CDR1 and CDR2: MNHEY and SMNVEV (reference sequence). The J segment lost 2 bases and the V segment lost 1 base, leaving 13 bases of the junction unmatched. CDR3 in DNA: TGTGCCAGCAGTTTATTCCCTCTTGGAACAGGGGTTAACACTGAAGCTTTCTTT. Residues: CASSLFPLGTGVNTEAFF.

This chain joins TRBV5-1 and TRBJ2-2; TRBD2 might be the D (5 bases). The length of the CDR3 is 15 residues. Trimming removed 6 bases from V and 6 bases from J, with 18 bases in between. Germline V gene lookup returns CDR1 SGHRS and CDR2 YFSETQ. CDR3 sequence reads: CASTIIPGYPGELFF. The CDR3 DNA reads as TGCGCCAGCACTATAATACCGGGATATCCCGGGGAGCTGTTTTTT.

This clone has a handful of counts. The J gene is TRBJ2-3, the V gene TRBV5-1; TRBD2 matches at 7 bases. V lost 4 bases and J lost 10; bases outside the gene matches: 15. CDR3 length: 15 residues. Germline V gene data show CDR1 as SGHRS and CDR2 as YFSETQ. CDR3 coding DNA: TGCGCCAGCAGCACGGGGGGAACTACTCCCTCTCCGCAGTATTTT. This gives the protein CASSTGGTTPSPQYF. Looking up the rest from reference TRBV5-1 and TRBJ2-3 gives the full variable domain: KAGVTQTPRYLIKTRGQQVTLSCSPISGHRSVSWYQQTPGQGLQFLFEYFSETQRNKGNFPGRFSGRQFSNSRSEMNVSTLELGDSALYLCASSTGGTTPSPQYFGPGTRLTVL.

The chain couples TRBV5-8 to TRBJ2-3; 8 bases agree with TRBD1. Germline trimming cut 4 bases from V and 1 base from J; bases unmatched to any gene: 5. Germline V CDR1 and CDR2: SGHTS, YDEGEE. This CDR3 contains 15 residues. Here the CDR3 DNA reads TGTGCCAGCAGCCCTAGGACAGGGCGCACAGATACGCAGTATTTT. Translation: CASSPRTGRTDTQYF.

V and J are TRBV12-5 and TRBJ2-2; possible D gene TRBD1, 5 bases. CDR1 LGHNT and CDR2 FRNRAP come from the germline V gene. Between the trimmed V and J ends, which lost 1 base and 3 bases, there was a span of 6 bases. This CDR3 comprises 14 residues. Here the CDR3 DNA reads TGTGCTAGTGGTTTGGCAGGGCACACCGGGGAGCTGTTTTTT. Translation: CASGLAGHTGELFF.

The chain employs TRBV6-5 and TRBJ1-5; TRBD1 matches at 9 bases. V shed 5 bases, J shed 6 bases, and the junction held 8 bases outside the gene matches. CDR1 is MNHEY and CDR2 is SVGAGI in the germline V gene. The CDR3 is 15 residues long. The CDR3 DNA is TGTGCCAGCAGTCTAACAGGGGGCCAACGTCAGCCCCAGCATTTT. Amino acid sequence: CASSLTGGQRQPQHF.

The DNA for the CDR3 is TGTGCCAGCAGCTTAGTCGAGGGATTGAGGGAAAAACTGTTTTTT. It encodes CASSLVEGLREKLFF. The genes are TRBV7-6 and TRBJ1-4; D is unclear. Trimming left V 1 base short and J 8 bases short, with 14 bases between. Germline loops: CDR1 SGHVS, CDR2 FNYEAQ. CDR3 length equals 15 residues.